Following are 2 T cell receptor beta chains from one sample sequenced in a study of T cells after yellow fever vaccination. TCRdb itself ran the 5' RACE reads through MiXCR, one entry per CDR3 protein. The sample has fewer than 450,000 distinct CDR3 sequences, almost 4% seen once. The sample in question was PBMCs, obtained 5 days after the yellow fever booster vaccination. These receptors were taken from a man aged 18 to 30 who received the YFV17D yellow fever vaccine.

This clonotype was observed at least ten times. The chain joins TRBV7-3 to TRBJ2-3, with 9 bases lining up with TRBD1. V lost 0 bases, J lost 1 base, and 5 bases stayed unmatched. Germline values: CDR1 SGHTA, CDR2 FQGTGA. CDR3 size: 17 residues. CDR3 in amino acids: CASSLTSRDRGTDTQYF. CDR3 DNA: TGTGCCAGCAGCTTAACGAGCCGGGACAGGGGCACAGATACGCAGTATTTT.

The chain joins TRBV5-1 to TRBJ1-2, with D unresolved. The CDR3 covers 12 residues. Germline V CDR1 and CDR2: SGHRS, YFSETQ. Trimming stripped 0 bases from V and 8 bases from J, with 8 bases between. The CDR3, as DNA: TGCGCCAGCAGCTTGGTGGGTGAAGGCTACACCTTC. Translating gives CASSLVGEGYTF.